This T cell receptor beta chain was found in a study of CD8 T cells in Susac syndrome. Regarding the study as a whole: By the study's own acknowledgment, its TCR sequencing and HLA analysis included relatively few individuals.

Remarks on this clonotype: Its antigen is as yet unknown.

With random hexamers, roughly 0.45 to 1 ug RNA was reverse transcribed. TCRdb itself ran the immunoSEQ multiplex PCR reads through MiXCR, one entry per CDR3 protein. The sample contains 200,000 to 250,000 distinct CDR3 sequences, around 96% of which appear only once. The receptor was isolated from a human donor with multiple sclerosis. The sequenced sample consisted of CD4+ T cells from PBMCs.

The CDR3: CASMTMRGDDYGYTF. CDR3 coding DNA: TGTGCCAGCATGACTATGCGGGGCGACGACTATGGCTACACCTTC. This chain links TRBV12-3 or TRBV12-4 with TRBJ1-2; D may be TRBD1 (5 bases). The CDR3 covers 15 residues. Trimming took 7 bases from V and 3 from J, leaving 18 bases between them.